The rows below give T cell receptor beta chains drawn from one sample of a study of coeliac disease. Method: immunoSEQ multiplex PCR; TCRdb's copy keeps in-frame clones and lacks some. This table holds about 1,100 clones, roughly 54% found once. The sample taken for sequencing was intraepithelial lymphocytes from the gut. The receptors shown here come from a woman aged 25 to 45 without celiac disease. Each CDR3 is given without its conserved first and last residue. Each record gives: clone size, V gene, CDR3 protein. Size is omitted from some rows. Given values are once, few, many or a class for expanded clones.

- TRBV7-9 ASSPTTMSDTQY
- TRBV11-2 ASSLRDRGGETQY
- TRBV7-9 ASSSLGGT
- TRBV19 ASRGRAGANVLT
- TRBV5-5 ASSKYDRGIGNTIY
- TRBV5-1 ASSQGGQTKNTEAF
- TRBV5-1 ASSLASDSRRKQETQY
- TRBV30 APDDRGVNRFREQF
- TRBV19 ASSTGQGVYEQY
- TRBV28 ASSPHTGSSYEQY
- TRBV18 ASSRVRGDSGNTIY
- TRBV29-1 SVGGGTGYNEQF
- TRBV28 ASSLTSGRDEQY
- TRBV4-2 ASSQGASGAVLTQY
few TRBV9 ASSPREKSYNEQF
- TRBV19 ASSSGTAVSGANVLT
- TRBV13 ASSFWGGGYEQF
- TRBV6-1 AIRTGGRNSPLH
- TRBV19 ASSILLAGNTDTQY
- TRBV5-4 ASSFSGTGTEQY
- TRBV7-9 ASSPLSTGTGLISYEQY
few TRBV27 ASSFGTSGGAGYNEQF
few TRBV28 ASSLGPGQGAYEQY
- TRBV5-1 ASSFEGVSTEAF
- TRBV14 ASSQDTDRQQETQY
- TRBV19 ASINRVAQETQY
few TRBV19 ASSIGLSDSYGYT
hyperexpanded TRBV29-1 SVEDQRTGFFNEQF
- TRBV6-1 ASSEPRGRVRAEAF
hyperexpanded TRBV13 ASSYASTREQF